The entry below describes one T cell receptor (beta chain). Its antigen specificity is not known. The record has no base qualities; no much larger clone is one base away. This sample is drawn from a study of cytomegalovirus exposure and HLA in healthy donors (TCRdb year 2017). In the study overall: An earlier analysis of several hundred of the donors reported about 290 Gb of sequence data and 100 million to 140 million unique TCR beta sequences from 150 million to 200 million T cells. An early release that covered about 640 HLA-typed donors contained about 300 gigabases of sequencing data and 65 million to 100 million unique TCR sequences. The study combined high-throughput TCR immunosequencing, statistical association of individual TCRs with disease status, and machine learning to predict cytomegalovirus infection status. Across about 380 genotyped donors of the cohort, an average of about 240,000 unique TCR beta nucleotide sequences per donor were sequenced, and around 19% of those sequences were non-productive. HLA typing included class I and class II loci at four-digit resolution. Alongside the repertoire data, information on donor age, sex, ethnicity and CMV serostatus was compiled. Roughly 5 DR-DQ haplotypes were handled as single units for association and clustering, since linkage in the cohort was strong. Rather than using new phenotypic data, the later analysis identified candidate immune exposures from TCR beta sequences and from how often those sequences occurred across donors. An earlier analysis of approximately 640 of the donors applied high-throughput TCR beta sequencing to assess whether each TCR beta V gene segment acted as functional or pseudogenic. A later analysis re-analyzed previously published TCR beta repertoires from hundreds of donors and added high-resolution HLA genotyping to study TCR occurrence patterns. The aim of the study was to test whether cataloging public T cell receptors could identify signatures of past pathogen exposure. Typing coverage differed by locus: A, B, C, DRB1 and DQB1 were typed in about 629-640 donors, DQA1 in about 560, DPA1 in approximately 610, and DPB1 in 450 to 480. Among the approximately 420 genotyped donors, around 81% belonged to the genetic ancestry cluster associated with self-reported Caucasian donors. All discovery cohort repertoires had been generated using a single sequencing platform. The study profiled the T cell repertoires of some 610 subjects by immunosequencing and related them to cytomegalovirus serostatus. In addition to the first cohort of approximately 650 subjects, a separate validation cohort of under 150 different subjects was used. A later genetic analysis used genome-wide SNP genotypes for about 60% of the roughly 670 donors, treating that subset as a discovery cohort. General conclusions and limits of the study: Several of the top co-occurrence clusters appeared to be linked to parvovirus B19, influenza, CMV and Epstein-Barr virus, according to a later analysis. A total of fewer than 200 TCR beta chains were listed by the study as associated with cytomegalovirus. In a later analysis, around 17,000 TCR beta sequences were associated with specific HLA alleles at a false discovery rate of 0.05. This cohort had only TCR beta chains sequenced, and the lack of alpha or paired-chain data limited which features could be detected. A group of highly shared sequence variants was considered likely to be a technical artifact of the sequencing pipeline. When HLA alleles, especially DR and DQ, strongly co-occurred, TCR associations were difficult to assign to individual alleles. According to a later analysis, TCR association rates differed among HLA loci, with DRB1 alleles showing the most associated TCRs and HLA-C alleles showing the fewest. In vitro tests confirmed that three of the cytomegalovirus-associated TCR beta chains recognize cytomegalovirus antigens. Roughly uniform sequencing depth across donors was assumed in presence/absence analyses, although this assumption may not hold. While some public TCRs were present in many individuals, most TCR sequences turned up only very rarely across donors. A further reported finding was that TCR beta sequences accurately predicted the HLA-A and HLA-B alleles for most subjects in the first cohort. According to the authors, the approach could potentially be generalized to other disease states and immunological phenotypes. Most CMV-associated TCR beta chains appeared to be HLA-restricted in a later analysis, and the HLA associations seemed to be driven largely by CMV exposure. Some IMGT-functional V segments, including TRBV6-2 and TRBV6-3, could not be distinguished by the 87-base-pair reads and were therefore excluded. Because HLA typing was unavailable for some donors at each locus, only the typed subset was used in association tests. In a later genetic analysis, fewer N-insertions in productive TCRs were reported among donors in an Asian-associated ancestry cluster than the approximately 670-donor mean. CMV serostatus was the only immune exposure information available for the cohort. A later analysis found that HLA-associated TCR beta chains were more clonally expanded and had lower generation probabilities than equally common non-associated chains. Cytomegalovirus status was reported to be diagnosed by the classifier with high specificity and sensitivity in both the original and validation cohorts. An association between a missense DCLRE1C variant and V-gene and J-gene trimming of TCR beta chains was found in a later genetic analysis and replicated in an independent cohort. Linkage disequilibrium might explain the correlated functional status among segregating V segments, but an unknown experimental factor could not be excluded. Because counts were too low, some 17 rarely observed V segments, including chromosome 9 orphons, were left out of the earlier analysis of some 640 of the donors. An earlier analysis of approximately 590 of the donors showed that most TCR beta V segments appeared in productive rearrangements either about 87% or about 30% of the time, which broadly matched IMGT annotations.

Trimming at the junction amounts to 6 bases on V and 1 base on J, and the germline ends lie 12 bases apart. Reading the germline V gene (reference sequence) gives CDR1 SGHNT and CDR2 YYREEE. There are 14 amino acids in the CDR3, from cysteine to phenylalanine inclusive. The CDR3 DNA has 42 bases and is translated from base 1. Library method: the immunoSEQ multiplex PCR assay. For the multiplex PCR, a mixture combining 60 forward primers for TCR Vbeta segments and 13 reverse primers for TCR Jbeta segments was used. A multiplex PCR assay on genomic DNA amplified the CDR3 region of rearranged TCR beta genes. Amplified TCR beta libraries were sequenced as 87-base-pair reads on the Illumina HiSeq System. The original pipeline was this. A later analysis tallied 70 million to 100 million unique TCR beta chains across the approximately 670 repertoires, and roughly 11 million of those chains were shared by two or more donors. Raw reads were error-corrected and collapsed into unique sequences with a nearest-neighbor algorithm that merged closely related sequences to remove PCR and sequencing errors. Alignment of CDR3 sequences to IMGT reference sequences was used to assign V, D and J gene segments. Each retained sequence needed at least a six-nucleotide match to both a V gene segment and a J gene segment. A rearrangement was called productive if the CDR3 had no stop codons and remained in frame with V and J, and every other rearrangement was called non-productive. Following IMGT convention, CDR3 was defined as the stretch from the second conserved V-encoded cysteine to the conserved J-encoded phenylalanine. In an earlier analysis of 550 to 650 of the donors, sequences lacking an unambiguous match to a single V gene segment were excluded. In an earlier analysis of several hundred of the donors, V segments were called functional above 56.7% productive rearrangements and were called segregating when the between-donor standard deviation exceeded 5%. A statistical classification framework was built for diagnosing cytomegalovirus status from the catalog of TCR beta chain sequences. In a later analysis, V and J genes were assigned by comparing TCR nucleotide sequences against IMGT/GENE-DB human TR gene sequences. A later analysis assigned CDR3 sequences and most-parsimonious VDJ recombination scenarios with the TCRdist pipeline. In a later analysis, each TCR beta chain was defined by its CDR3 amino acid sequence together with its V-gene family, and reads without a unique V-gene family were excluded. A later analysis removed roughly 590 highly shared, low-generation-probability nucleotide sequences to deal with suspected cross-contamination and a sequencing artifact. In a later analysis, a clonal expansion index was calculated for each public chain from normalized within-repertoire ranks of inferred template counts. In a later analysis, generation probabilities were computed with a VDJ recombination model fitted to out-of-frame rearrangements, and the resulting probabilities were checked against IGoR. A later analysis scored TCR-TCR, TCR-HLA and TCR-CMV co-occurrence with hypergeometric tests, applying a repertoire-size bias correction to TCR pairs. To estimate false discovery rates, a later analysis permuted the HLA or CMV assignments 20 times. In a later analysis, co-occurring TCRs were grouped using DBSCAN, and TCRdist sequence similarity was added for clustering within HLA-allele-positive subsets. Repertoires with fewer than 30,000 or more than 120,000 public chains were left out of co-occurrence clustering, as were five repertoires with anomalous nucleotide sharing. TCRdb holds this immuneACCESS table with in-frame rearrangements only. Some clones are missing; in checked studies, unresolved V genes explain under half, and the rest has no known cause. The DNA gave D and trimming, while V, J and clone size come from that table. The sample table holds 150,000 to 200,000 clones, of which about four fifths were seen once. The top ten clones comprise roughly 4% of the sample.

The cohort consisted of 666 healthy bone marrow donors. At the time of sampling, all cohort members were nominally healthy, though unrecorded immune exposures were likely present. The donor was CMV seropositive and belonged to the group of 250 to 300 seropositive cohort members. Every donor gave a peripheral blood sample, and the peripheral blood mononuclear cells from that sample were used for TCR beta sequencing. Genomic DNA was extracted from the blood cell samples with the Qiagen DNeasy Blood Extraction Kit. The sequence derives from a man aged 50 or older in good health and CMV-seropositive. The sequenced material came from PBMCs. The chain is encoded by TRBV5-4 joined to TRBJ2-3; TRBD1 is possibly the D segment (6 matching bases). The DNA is TGTGCCAGCAATCTGGGACAACGCACAGATACGCAGTATTTT. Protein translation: CASNLGQRTDTQYF.